The entry below gives a single T cell receptor (beta chain) sequence along with its context. Clones were sequenced by immunoSEQ multiplex PCR, and TCRdb holds only the in-frame ones, with some missing. Counted here are about 260,000 clones, about 87% occurring once; the ten biggest clones make up around 2.5%. CDR1 and CDR2 from the germline V gene are SGHTA and FQGNSA. The length of the CDR3 is 15 residues. V dropped 0 bases and J dropped 2 bases, with 11 bases sitting between them. This specimen belongs to a study of blood T cell repertoires in COVID-19. The TCR sequence derives from a woman in her fifties or sixties with acute or convalescent COVID-19. The sample taken for sequencing was peripheral blood. This chain links TRBV7-2 with TRBJ2-7; no clear D. The CDR3 sequence is CASSLASAATYEQYF. The CDR3 DNA follows: TGTGCCAGCAGCTTAGCGAGCGCCGCAACCTACGAGCAGTACTTC.